Listed below are T cell receptor beta chains from one sample, sequenced in a study of glioma-infiltrating T cells after dendritic cell vaccination. Libraries were prepared by immunoSEQ multiplex PCR; TCRdb keeps only in-frame clonotypes and omits some of them. The data show roughly 100,000 clones, approximately 87% seen once. This specimen consisted of blood, obtained before dendritic cell vaccination. Receptors were obtained from a human donor with glioblastoma. Both conserved end residues are part of each CDR3. Fields, in order: D gene, J gene, clone size, V gene, CDR3 protein, CDR3 DNA. The D gene is left open where the match is weak. Size is stated for part of the rows, as once, few or many counts, or as a class when the clone is expanded.

d_gene: TRBD1
j_gene: TRBJ2-7
abundance: NA
v_gene: TRBV5-1
CDR3aa: CASRRGTGNAYEQYF
CDR3nt: TGCGCCAGCAGACGAGGGACAGGGAACGCCTACGAGCAGTACTTC

d_gene: TRBD1
j_gene: TRBJ2-7
abundance: once
v_gene: TRBV7-8
CDR3aa: CASTPRDRSYEQYF
CDR3nt: TGTGCCAGCACGCCTCGGGACAGAAGCTACGAGCAGTACTTC

d_gene: TRBD2
j_gene: TRBJ2-4
abundance: NA
v_gene: TRBV4-1
CDR3aa: CASSQPGLAGGNIQYF
CDR3nt: TGCGCCAGCAGCCAACCGGGACTAGCGGGAGGTAACATTCAGTACTTC

d_gene: NA
j_gene: TRBJ1-1
abundance: NA
v_gene: TRBV5-1
CDR3aa: CASSDSQNTEAFF
CDR3nt: TGCGCCAGCAGCGATTCACAGAACACTGAAGCTTTCTTT

d_gene: NA
j_gene: TRBJ2-2
abundance: NA
v_gene: TRBV27
CDR3aa: CASSSYSAGELFF
CDR3nt: TGTGCCAGCAGTTCCTACAGTGCCGGGGAGCTGTTTTTT

d_gene: TRBD1
j_gene: TRBJ2-5
abundance: NA
v_gene: TRBV6-6
CDR3aa: CASSWTGETQYF
CDR3nt: TGTGCCAGCAGCTGGACAGGGGAGACCCAGTACTTC

d_gene: TRBD1
j_gene: TRBJ1-1
abundance: NA
v_gene: TRBV7-9
CDR3aa: CASSFGQGRPEAFF
CDR3nt: TGTGCCAGCAGCTTCGGACAGGGGCGGCCTGAAGCTTTCTTT

d_gene: TRBD1
j_gene: TRBJ1-1
abundance: NA
v_gene: TRBV5-1
CDR3aa: CASSSQGAVTEAFF
CDR3nt: TGCGCCAGCAGCTCCCAGGGGGCGGTCACTGAAGCTTTCTTT

d_gene: NA
j_gene: TRBJ2-2
abundance: NA
v_gene: TRBV30
CDR3aa: CAWSSFGLRGGMTGELFF
CDR3nt: TGTGCCTGGAGTTCCTTTGGTCTAAGGGGAGGTATGACCGGGGAGCTGTTTTTT

d_gene: NA
j_gene: TRBJ2-5
abundance: NA
v_gene: TRBV11-2
CDR3aa: CASSAGQQETQYF
CDR3nt: TGTGCCAGCAGCGCCGGACAGCAAGAGACCCAGTACTTC

d_gene: NA
j_gene: TRBJ2-3
abundance: NA
v_gene: TRBV5-8
CDR3aa: CASSVGLIGDTQYF
CDR3nt: TGTGCCAGCAGCGTGGGACTCATCGGGGATACGCAGTATTTT

d_gene: NA
j_gene: TRBJ2-1
abundance: NA
v_gene: TRBV21-1
CDR3aa: CASSKGRGGREQFF
CDR3nt: TGTGCCAGCAGCAAAGGTCGGGGAGGAAGAGAGCAGTTCTTC

d_gene: NA
j_gene: TRBJ2-7
abundance: NA
v_gene: TRBV4-3
CDR3aa: CASSQDLPFHAPSNEQYF
CDR3nt: TGCGCCAGCAGCCAAGATCTGCCCTTTCACGCACCGAGTAACGAGCAGTACTTC

d_gene: NA
j_gene: TRBJ1-4
abundance: few
v_gene: TRBV18
CDR3aa: CASSPSSGANEKLFF
CDR3nt: TGTGCCAGCTCACCCAGCAGCGGAGCTAATGAAAAACTGTTTTTT

d_gene: NA
j_gene: TRBJ2-7
abundance: NA
v_gene: TRBV4-1
CDR3aa: CASSQEDRDGDEQYF
CDR3nt: TGCGCCAGCAGCCAAGAGGACAGAGATGGGGACGAGCAGTACTTC

d_gene: NA
j_gene: TRBJ1-5
abundance: NA
v_gene: TRBV7-9
CDR3aa: CASSPNLVGTPDNDQPQHF
CDR3nt: TGTGCCAGCAGCCCTAACCTTGTTGGGACACCGGACAACGATCAGCCCCAGCATTTT

d_gene: NA
j_gene: TRBJ1-2
abundance: NA
v_gene: TRBV10-2
CDR3aa: CASSAPPGDSNYGYTF
CDR3nt: TGCGCCAGCAGTGCCCCCCCAGGGGATAGCAACTATGGCTACACCTTC

d_gene: TRBD1
j_gene: TRBJ1-5
abundance: NA
v_gene: TRBV10-3
CDR3aa: CAISGGRTGTLEFNQPQHF
CDR3nt: TGTGCCATCAGTGGGGGACGGACAGGGACATTGGAGTTCAATCAGCCCCAGCATTTT

d_gene: NA
j_gene: TRBJ1-5
abundance: NA
v_gene: TRBV2
CDR3aa: CASKRTDNSNQPQHF
CDR3nt: TGTGCCAGCAAAAGAACTGACAATAGCAATCAGCCCCAGCATTTT

d_gene: NA
j_gene: TRBJ1-1
abundance: NA
v_gene: TRBV5-6
CDR3aa: CASSFRAGGGEAFF
CDR3nt: TGTGCCAGCAGCTTTCGGGCAGGCGGGGGTGAAGCTTTCTTT

d_gene: NA
j_gene: TRBJ1-6
abundance: NA
v_gene: TRBV9
CDR3aa: CASSEQGSYNSPLHF
CDR3nt: TGTGCCAGCAGCGAACAGGGCTCCTATAATTCACCCCTCCACTTT

d_gene: NA
j_gene: TRBJ2-7
abundance: NA
v_gene: TRBV5-1
CDR3aa: CASSQMGRTTDEQYF
CDR3nt: TGCGCCAGCAGCCAGATGGGTAGGACTACCGACGAGCAGTACTTC

d_gene: TRBD1
j_gene: TRBJ1-2
abundance: NA
v_gene: TRBV10-3
CDR3aa: CAISETGGLGYTF
CDR3nt: TGTGCCATCAGTGAGACAGGGGGGCTTGGCTACACCTTC

d_gene: NA
j_gene: TRBJ1-6
abundance: NA
v_gene: TRBV11-2
CDR3aa: CASSPRMRTLVYNSPLHF
CDR3nt: TGTGCCAGCAGCCCTCGGATGAGGACTCTCGTCTATAATTCACCCCTCCACTTT

d_gene: NA
j_gene: TRBJ2-3
abundance: NA
v_gene: TRBV11-3
CDR3aa: CASSLEVLATDTQYF
CDR3nt: TGTGCCAGCAGCTTAGAAGTCTTAGCCACAGATACGCAGTATTTT

d_gene: NA
j_gene: TRBJ1-1
abundance: NA
v_gene: TRBV5-1
CDR3aa: CASSFSRPLAGGHATEAFF
CDR3nt: TGCGCCAGCAGCTTTAGCAGGCCATTAGCGGGGGGGCATGCCACTGAAGCTTTCTTT

d_gene: NA
j_gene: TRBJ2-3
abundance: NA
v_gene: TRBV13
CDR3aa: CASSYQSTDTQYF
CDR3nt: TGTGCCAGCAGCTACCAGAGCACAGATACGCAGTATTTT

d_gene: TRBD1
j_gene: TRBJ2-7
abundance: NA
v_gene: TRBV10-3
CDR3aa: CAISESGQGNYEQYF
CDR3nt: TGTGCCATCAGTGAGTCTGGACAGGGGAACTACGAGCAGTACTTC

d_gene: NA
j_gene: TRBJ1-2
abundance: NA
v_gene: TRBV25-1
CDR3aa: CASSENSGTRGGYTF
CDR3nt: TGTGCCAGCAGTGAAAACTCTGGGACTCGTGGAGGCTACACCTTC

d_gene: TRBD2
j_gene: TRBJ2-1
abundance: NA
v_gene: TRBV7-2
CDR3aa: CASSLRLAGGNEQFF
CDR3nt: TGTGCCAGCAGCTTAAGACTAGCGGGAGGCAATGAGCAGTTCTTC

d_gene: NA
j_gene: TRBJ2-2
abundance: NA
v_gene: TRBV29-1
CDR3aa: CSVALENTGELFF
CDR3nt: TGCAGCGTTGCCTTAGAAAACACCGGGGAGCTGTTTTTT

d_gene: NA
j_gene: TRBJ2-2
abundance: NA
v_gene: TRBV6-6
CDR3aa: CASTQTGNTGELFF
CDR3nt: TGTGCCAGCACCCAAACAGGGAACACCGGGGAGCTGTTTTTT

d_gene: NA
j_gene: TRBJ1-5
abundance: NA
v_gene: TRBV10-3
CDR3aa: CAISETTEYQPQHF
CDR3nt: TGTGCCATCAGTGAGACGACTGAATATCAGCCCCAGCATTTT

d_gene: NA
j_gene: TRBJ2-2
abundance: NA
v_gene: TRBV5-6
CDR3aa: CASSLRQDEVTGELFF
CDR3nt: TGTGCCAGCAGCCTCCGACAGGACGAAGTAACCGGGGAGCTGTTTTTT

d_gene: TRBD1
j_gene: TRBJ1-2
abundance: NA
v_gene: TRBV23-1
CDR3aa: CASSQPRTGIFPNYGYTF
CDR3nt: TGCGCCAGCAGTCAACCGAGGACAGGTATTTTCCCTAACTATGGCTACACCTTC

d_gene: TRBD2
j_gene: TRBJ2-5
abundance: NA
v_gene: TRBV10-1
CDR3aa: CASSPSGSGWETQYF
CDR3nt: TGCGCCAGCAGTCCTAGCGGGAGTGGTTGGGAGACCCAGTACTTC

d_gene: TRBD2
j_gene: TRBJ2-1
abundance: few
v_gene: TRBV11-3
CDR3aa: CASSPPKRDLKRPTYNEQFF
CDR3nt: TGTGCCAGCAGCCCACCTAAGCGGGACCTAAAACGCCCCACCTACAATGAGCAGTTCTTC

d_gene: TRBD2
j_gene: TRBJ2-7
abundance: few
v_gene: TRBV6-6
CDR3aa: CASRGLTSGTYEQYF
CDR3nt: TGTGCCAGCAGGGGGCTGACTAGCGGTACCTACGAGCAGTACTTC

d_gene: TRBD1
j_gene: TRBJ1-5
abundance: NA
v_gene: TRBV19
CDR3aa: CASTGTGGVQPQHF
CDR3nt: TGTGCCAGTACCGGGACAGGGGGCGTTCAGCCCCAGCATTTT

d_gene: NA
j_gene: TRBJ1-3
abundance: NA
v_gene: TRBV6-5
CDR3aa: CASSYSTSSGNTIYF
CDR3nt: TGTGCCAGCAGTTACTCGACTTCATCTGGAAACACCATATATTTT

d_gene: NA
j_gene: TRBJ1-1
abundance: once
v_gene: TRBV6-4
CDR3aa: CASSEYRNTEAFF
CDR3nt: TGTGCCAGCAGTGAGTACAGGAACACTGAAGCTTTCTTT

d_gene: NA
j_gene: TRBJ1-1
abundance: NA
v_gene: TRBV4-3
CDR3aa: CASSQDSRPGNTEAFF
CDR3nt: TGCGCCAGCAGCCAAGATAGTAGGCCAGGGAACACTGAAGCTTTCTTT

d_gene: NA
j_gene: TRBJ1-1
abundance: NA
v_gene: TRBV27
CDR3aa: CASSSRENTEAFF
CDR3nt: TGTGCCAGCAGTTCCAGGGAGAACACTGAAGCTTTCTTT

d_gene: NA
j_gene: TRBJ2-7
abundance: NA
v_gene: TRBV29-1
CDR3aa: CSVEDQALNYEQYF
CDR3nt: TGCAGCGTTGAAGATCAGGCCCTAAACTACGAGCAGTACTTC

d_gene: TRBD2
j_gene: TRBJ2-1
abundance: NA
v_gene: TRBV6-6
CDR3aa: CASSYILAGPYNEQFF
CDR3nt: TGTGCCAGCAGTTATATACTAGCGGGACCTTACAATGAGCAGTTCTTC

d_gene: NA
j_gene: TRBJ1-1
abundance: NA
v_gene: TRBV4-3
CDR3aa: CASRGLLNTEAFF
CDR3nt: TGCGCCAGCCGGGGACTACTGAACACTGAAGCTTTCTTT

d_gene: NA
j_gene: TRBJ2-7
abundance: NA
v_gene: TRBV7-6
CDR3aa: CASSLVPWQGEQYF
CDR3nt: TGTGCCAGCAGCTTAGTTCCTTGGCAGGGAGAGCAGTACTTC

d_gene: NA
j_gene: TRBJ2-1
abundance: once
v_gene: TRBV19
CDR3aa: CASSIDAGALGNEQFF
CDR3nt: TGTGCCAGTAGTATAGATGCGGGGGCGCTGGGGAATGAGCAGTTCTTC

d_gene: TRBD2
j_gene: TRBJ2-3
abundance: NA
v_gene: TRBV6-1
CDR3aa: CASSMTSGSSDTQYF
CDR3nt: TGTGCCAGCAGTATGACTAGCGGGAGTTCAGATACGCAGTATTTT

d_gene: TRBD1
j_gene: TRBJ1-6
abundance: NA
v_gene: TRBV5-1
CDR3aa: CASSLSRTGPNSPLHF
CDR3nt: TGCGCCAGCAGCCTGTCTCGGACAGGGCCTAATTCACCCCTCCACTTT

d_gene: TRBD2
j_gene: TRBJ2-3
abundance: NA
v_gene: TRBV28
CDR3aa: CASSNPGLGADTQYF
CDR3nt: TGTGCCAGCAGTAACCCCGGACTAGGCGCAGATACGCAGTATTTT

d_gene: NA
j_gene: TRBJ2-3
abundance: NA
v_gene: TRBV5-1
CDR3aa: CASSLAGNGDTQYF
CDR3nt: TGCGCCAGCAGCTTGGCCGGGAACGGAGATACGCAGTATTTT

d_gene: TRBD1
j_gene: TRBJ2-1
abundance: NA
v_gene: TRBV5-1
CDR3aa: CASSPTGSVGNEQFF
CDR3nt: TGCGCCAGCAGCCCGACAGGGTCGGTAGGCAATGAGCAGTTCTTC

d_gene: NA
j_gene: TRBJ1-1
abundance: NA
v_gene: TRBV29-1
CDR3aa: CSAEGDEVEAFF
CDR3nt: TGCAGCGCCGAAGGGGATGAGGTTGAAGCTTTCTTT

d_gene: NA
j_gene: TRBJ2-3
abundance: NA
v_gene: TRBV12-5
CDR3aa: CASGLVEDGDTQYF
CDR3nt: TGTGCTAGTGGTTTGGTGGAGGACGGAGATACGCAGTATTTT